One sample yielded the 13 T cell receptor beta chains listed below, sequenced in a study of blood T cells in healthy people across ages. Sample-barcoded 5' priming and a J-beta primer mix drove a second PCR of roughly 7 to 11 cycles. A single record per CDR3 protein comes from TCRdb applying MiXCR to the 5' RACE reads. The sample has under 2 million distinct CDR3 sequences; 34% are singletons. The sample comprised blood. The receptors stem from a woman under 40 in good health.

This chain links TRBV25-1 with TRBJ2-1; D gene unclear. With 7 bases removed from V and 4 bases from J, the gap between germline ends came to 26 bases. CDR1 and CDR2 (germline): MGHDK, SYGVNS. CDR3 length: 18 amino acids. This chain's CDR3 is CASTPSMGEHQRYNEQFF. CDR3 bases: TGTGCCAGCACCCCGTCCATGGGCGAACATCAGAGATACAATGAGCAGTTCTTC.

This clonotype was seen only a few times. The CDR3 coding sequence is TGCAGCGTTGGACAGGGGGCGCGTACGCAGTATTTT. Its translation is CSVGQGARTQYF. The chain links TRBV29-1 to TRBJ2-3; 10 bases align to TRBD1. Trimming at V came to 4 bases and at J to 8 bases, leaving 3 bases not matched to a gene. The CDR3 loop spans 12 amino acids. Germline V gene lookup returns CDR1 SQVTM and CDR2 ANQGSEA.

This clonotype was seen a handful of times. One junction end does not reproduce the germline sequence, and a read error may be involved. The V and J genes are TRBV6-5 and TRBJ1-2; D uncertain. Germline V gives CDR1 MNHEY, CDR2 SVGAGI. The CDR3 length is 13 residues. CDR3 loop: CANSYFGRDGYTF. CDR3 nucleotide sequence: TGTGCCAACAGTTACTTTGGGCGGGATGGCTACACCTTC.

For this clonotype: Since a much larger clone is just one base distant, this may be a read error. The CDR3 sequence is CASGRPSEDTQYF. As DNA, the CDR3 is TGTGCCAGCGGACGCCCCTCCGAGGATACGCAGTATTTT. V usage is TRBV4-2 and J usage is TRBJ2-3; D is unresolved. Germline-derived CDR1 and CDR2 are LGHNA and YNFKEQ. V shed 8 bases and J shed 6 bases, with 15 bases lying between them. There are 13 residues in the CDR3.

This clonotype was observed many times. CDR3 nucleotides: TGTGCCAGCAGCTTAGAGACAGGGGGCCGCGAGCAGTACTTC. This codes for CASSLETGGREQYF. The chain is built from TRBV7-6 and TRBJ2-7; 10 positions agree with TRBD1. Per germline, CDR1 SGHVS and CDR2 FNYEAQ. Trimming took 1 base from V and 6 from J; bases not matched to a gene: 3. The CDR3 contains 14 residues.

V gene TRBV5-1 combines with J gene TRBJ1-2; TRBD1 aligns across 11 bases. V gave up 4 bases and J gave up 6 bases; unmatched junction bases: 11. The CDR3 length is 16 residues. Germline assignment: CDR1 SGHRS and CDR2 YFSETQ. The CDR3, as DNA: TGCGCCAGCAGCCCAATCGGACAGGGGGCGTTTAATGGCTACACCTTC. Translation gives CASSPIGQGAFNGYTF.

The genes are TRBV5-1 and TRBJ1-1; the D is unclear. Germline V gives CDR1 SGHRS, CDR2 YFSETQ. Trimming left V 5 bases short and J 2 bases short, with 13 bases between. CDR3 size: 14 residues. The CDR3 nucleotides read TGCGCCAGCAGACCACCGGGAATTAACACTGAAGCTTTCTTT. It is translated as CASRPPGINTEAFF.

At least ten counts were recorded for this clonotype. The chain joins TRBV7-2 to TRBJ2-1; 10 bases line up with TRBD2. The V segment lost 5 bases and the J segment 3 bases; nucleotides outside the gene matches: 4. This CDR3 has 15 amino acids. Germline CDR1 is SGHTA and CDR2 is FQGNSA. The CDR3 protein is CASSRTSGVYNEQFF. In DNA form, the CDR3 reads TGTGCCAGCAGCCGGACTAGCGGAGTCTACAATGAGCAGTTCTTC.

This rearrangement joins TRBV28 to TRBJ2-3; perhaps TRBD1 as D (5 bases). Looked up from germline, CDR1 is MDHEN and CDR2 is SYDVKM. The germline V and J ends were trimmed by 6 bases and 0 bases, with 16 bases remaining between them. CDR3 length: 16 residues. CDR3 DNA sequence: TGTGCCAGCAGGCCCACAAGGGGCGTAAGCACAGATACGCAGTATTTT. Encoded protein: CASRPTRGVSTDTQYF.

The CDR3 region has the DNA TGTGCCAGCAGCGTAAAGGGGGGACAGGGGGATTATGGCTACACCTTC. It yields the protein CASSVKGGQGDYGYTF. The chain is built from TRBV7-2 and TRBJ1-2; the match to TRBD1 covers 11 bases. J was trimmed by 5 bases and V by 5 bases; bases with no gene match: 10. Germline CDR1 is SGHTA and CDR2 is FQGNSA. The CDR3 is 16 amino acids.

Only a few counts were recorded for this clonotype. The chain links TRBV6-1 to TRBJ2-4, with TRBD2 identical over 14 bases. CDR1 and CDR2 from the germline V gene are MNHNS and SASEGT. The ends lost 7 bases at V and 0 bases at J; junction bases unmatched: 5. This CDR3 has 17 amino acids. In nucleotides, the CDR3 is TGTGCCAGCAAGGGGACTAGCGGGAGAGTAGCCAAAAACATTCAGTACTTC. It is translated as CASKGTSGRVAKNIQYF.

In DNA form, the CDR3 reads TGTGCCAGCACCGGGGAAGTAGAGACCCAGTACTTC. It codes for CASTGEVETQYF. The chain has TRBV7-9 and TRBJ2-5; D perhaps matches TRBD2 (5 bases). The CDR3 spans 12 residues. Trimming stripped 7 bases from V and 4 bases from J, with 10 bases between. Germline loops: CDR1 SEHNR, CDR2 FQNEAQ (reference sequence).

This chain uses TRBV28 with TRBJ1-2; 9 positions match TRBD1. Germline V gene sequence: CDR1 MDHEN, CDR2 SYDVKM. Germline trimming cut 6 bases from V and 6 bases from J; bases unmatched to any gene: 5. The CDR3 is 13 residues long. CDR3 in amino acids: CASRNRGLDGYTF. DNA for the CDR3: TGTGCCAGCAGAAACAGGGGGCTGGATGGCTACACCTTC.